This T cell receptor beta chain was observed in a study of vaccination effects on CD4 cells after COVID-19 (dated by TCRdb to 2022 to 2024). Background for the entire study: In the ViraFEST assay, PBMC were stimulated with viral peptide pools, and antigen-specific CD4+ T cell clonotypes were then identified by expansion using TCR sequencing. Post-vaccine samples across the study were collected a median of 72 days after the second dose, with a range of 14 to 241. After vaccination, three convalescent patients were sampled both early (day +14) and late (day +241, +227, +161 respectively). The full study included fewer than eleven COVID-19 convalescent patients and a few SARS-CoV-2-naive healthy vaccine recipients. Cultures from other donors in the study were sequenced using the Oncomine TCR Beta short-read assay on an Illumina iSeq 100. In both COVID-19 convalescent patients and infection-naive vaccine recipients, the study compared SARS-CoV-2 spike-specific CD4+ TCR repertoires from before mRNA vaccination with those from after it. Each well held around 1.9 million PBMC cultured in IMDM containing about 5.5% human AB serum, 10 IU/ml IL-2 and gentamicin, along with roughly 10 ug/ml peptides.

After around 10 days of culture, CD4+ T cells were isolated with the EasySep CD4+ T cell isolation kit. PCR-confirmed SARS-CoV-2 infection had occurred in convalescent patients between March and December 2020, before the Alpha, Beta and Delta variants emerged in the United States. Each participant got two doses of an mRNA SARS-CoV-2 vaccine, either BNT162b2 or mRNA-1273. Half of the culture medium was replaced with fresh IL-2-containing medium on days 3 and 7. Unless noted otherwise, every peptide stimulation condition was grown in triplicate wells. Using Ficoll-Paque Plus gradient centrifugation, PBMC were separated from whole blood and then either used fresh or cryopreserved at -140C. Genomic DNA was extracted from cultured CD4+ T cells with the QIAamp micro DNA kit. This clone has a handful of counts. No cognate antigen has been identified for it. No qualities accompany the bases; no much larger clone lies one base away.

The germline V end is reduced by 4 bases and the J end by 0 bases; junction bases left unmatched: 7. The CDR3 measures 16 amino acids from cysteine to phenylalanine. Kept here is only the CDR3 DNA, which spans 48 bases and is read in frame from base 1. According to the germline V gene, CDR1 reads SNHLY and CDR2 reads FYNNEI. On the study overall, not on this receptor specifically: Only a small number of convalescent patients were included, and no early post-infection timepoints were available, which limited the study. Marked clonal contraction was observed in both infection-induced and vaccine-induced clones at late post-vaccination timepoints, consistent with waning T cell responses. Among convalescent patients, the spike-reactive repertoire after vaccination was made up mainly of new vaccine-induced clones that were largely distinct from the clones induced by infection.

To prepare the library, the immunoSEQ multiplex PCR assay was applied. DNA from the CD4+ T cells that had been cultured and isolated underwent TCR beta CDR3 sequencing. The authors processed their data as follows. Non-productive TCR sequences were removed, reads were trimmed to the CDR3 region, and CDR3s of at least 7 amino acids were retained. Antigen-specific clonotypes were identified with the MANAFEST web app by comparing expansion in peptide wells against reference cultures. Positive clones required FDR<0.05 expansion versus reference and all other wells, odds ratio above 5, and frequency above 0.1% in two replicate wells. Cross-reactive clonotypes were defined as significantly expanded in SARS-CoV-2 spike wells and in at least one common cold coronavirus spike condition. CDR3 similarity was assessed by Levenshtein distance with the stringdist R package, and unrooted trees were built with ape in R 3.6.1. TCRdb took over this immuneACCESS table, retaining in-frame rearrangements with V and J assigned. Such tables are incomplete; in checked studies, under half of the missing clones stem from an unresolved V gene, and the remainder is unexplained. That table gives V, J and clone size, and the DNA gave D and trimming. The sample records some 46,000 clones, more than 65% of which are singletons. Around 3.3% of the sample comes from the top ten.

The material sequenced was CD4+ T cells from PBMCs cultured without peptide, taken after COVID-19 vaccination. The source is a human donor who had a prior SARS-CoV-2 infection. Recombination joined TRBV2 with TRBJ2-3, with 7 middle bases fitting TRBD2. CDR3 region: CASSVFGSGSTDTQYF. The DNA sequence is as follows: TGTGCCAGCAGTGTGTTCGGTAGCGGGAGCACAGATACGCAGTATTTT.